Listed below are T cell receptor beta chains from one sample, sequenced in a study of OX40 agonist ivuxolimab in advanced cancers. This table comes from immunoSEQ multiplex PCR, and its TCRdb copy is limited to in-frame clones, with some not included. This table holds 30,000 to 40,000 clones, around 84% found once. Specimen: CD4+ or CD8+ T cells sorted from blood, collected in a trial of the OX40 agonist ivuxolimab. The receptors were gathered from an adult with an advanced solid tumor such as melanoma, head and neck, liver or kidney cancer. The CDR3 runs from the conserved cysteine through the conserved F or W. Fields, in order: J gene, clone size, V gene, D gene, CDR3 protein, CDR3 DNA. The D gene is left open where the match is weak. Clone size is shown for a subset of rows, as once, few, many or a class of expanded clone.

>TRBJ2-1|few|TRBV20-1|.
CSAETYNEQFF
TGCAGTGCGGAGACTTACAATGAGCAGTTCTTC
>TRBJ2-5|.|TRBV5-1|.
CATRPLGPGLEETQYF
TGCGCCACCCGGCCGCTAGGACCGGGCCTAGAAGAGACCCAGTACTTC
>TRBJ1-6|.|TRBV5-5|.
CASSFSPGSNSPLHF
TGTGCCAGCAGCTTCTCCCCAGGGTCGAATTCACCCCTCCACTTT
>TRBJ1-3|.|TRBV2|TRBD1
CASSVNQGALGNTIYF
TGTGCCAGCAGTGTCAACCAGGGGGCCCTAGGAAACACCATATATTTT
>TRBJ1-4|.|TRBV5-1|.
CASSLVGGLGEKLFF
TGCGCCAGCAGCTTGGTCGGGGGGCTAGGGGAAAAACTGTTTTTT
>TRBJ2-3|.|TRBV5-1|.
CASSLGWGTDTQYF
TGCGCCAGCAGCTTGGGTTGGGGGACAGATACGCAGTATTTT
>TRBJ1-4|.|TRBV5-6|.
CASSLIGGREKLFF
TGTGCCAGCAGCTTGATCGGGGGAAGGGAAAAACTGTTTTTT
>TRBJ2-1|few|TRBV27|TRBD2
CASRSSISGYNEQFF
TGTGCCAGCAGAAGTTCGATTAGCGGGTACAATGAGCAGTTCTTC
>TRBJ2-7|.|TRBV20-1|.
CSASGSREQYF
TGCAGTGCTAGCGGGTCCCGCGAGCAGTACTTC
>TRBJ2-1|.|TRBV30|.
CAWSVQGLPYNEQFF
TGTGCCTGGAGTGTACAAGGGTTGCCCTACAATGAGCAGTTCTTC
>TRBJ1-1|.|TRBV15|.
CATSRGGGALTEAFF
TGTGCCACCAGCAGAGGAGGGGGGGCCCTCACTGAAGCTTTCTTT
>TRBJ1-1|.|TRBV18|TRBD1
CASSATGVRNTEAFF
TGTGCCAGCTCAGCGACAGGGGTTCGGAACACTGAAGCTTTCTTT
>TRBJ1-5|once|TRBV6-5|.
CASSLTTGFGQPQHF
TGTGCCAGCAGCCTCACTACAGGGTTTGGTCAGCCCCAGCATTTT
>TRBJ1-2|.|TRBV6-5|TRBD1
CASSTPGTGLGYTF
TGTGCCAGCAGCACCCCAGGGACAGGCCTTGGGTACACCTTC
>TRBJ2-3|.|TRBV15|.
CATSRETLASTDTQYF
TGTGCCACCAGCAGAGAGACACTAGCTAGCACAGATACGCAGTATTTT
>TRBJ1-5|.|TRBV6-1|.
CASSEAVNQPQHF
TGTGCCAGCAGTGAAGCAGTCAATCAGCCCCAGCATTTT
>TRBJ1-2|.|TRBV6-1|.
CASSETQGSNGYTF
TGTGCCAGCAGTGAGACTCAGGGGTCAAATGGCTACACCTTC
>TRBJ1-5|.|TRBV18|.
CASSPDGGQPQHF
TGTGCCAGCTCACCGGACGGTGGCCAGCCCCAGCATTTT
>TRBJ2-2|once|TRBV4-3|TRBD2
CASSQEEAGVLGELFF
TGCGCCAGCAGCCAAGAAGAGGCGGGAGTTCTCGGGGAGCTGTTTTTT
>TRBJ1-1|.|TRBV11-2|.
CASSLTGGDTEAFF
TGTGCCAGCAGCTTAACAGGAGGGGACACTGAAGCTTTCTTT
>TRBJ2-7|.|TRBV6-5|.
CASSPRLMPPDEQYF
TGTGCCAGCAGTCCCCGGTTGATGCCCCCGGACGAGCAGTACTTC
>TRBJ2-7|.|TRBV9|.
CASSESAAVPGQYF
TGTGCCAGCAGCGAGTCAGCGGCCGTCCCCGGGCAGTACTTC
>TRBJ2-1|.|TRBV7-6|TRBD1
CASSLAPGTDNEQFF
TGTGCCAGCAGCTTAGCCCCCGGGACAGACAATGAGCAGTTCTTC
>TRBJ1-2|.|TRBV19|TRBD1
CASSRQQGGFYGYTF
TGTGCCAGTAGTCGACAACAGGGGGGATTCTATGGCTACACCTTC
>TRBJ2-7|.|TRBV5-6|.
CASSFSASYEQYF
TGTGCCAGCAGCTTTAGCGCTTCCTACGAGCAGTACTTC
>TRBJ2-3|once|TRBV11-2|.
CASSSDPSSTDTQYF
TGTGCCAGCAGCTCGGATCCTTCTAGCACAGATACGCAGTATTTT
>TRBJ1-4|.|TRBV28|.
CASTGTPINEKLFF
TGTGCCAGCACCGGGACTCCCATTAATGAAAAACTGTTTTTT
>TRBJ2-2|.|TRBV6-5|.
CASQRGTGELFF
TGTGCCAGTCAACGAGGTACCGGGGAGCTGTTTTTT
>TRBJ2-7|few|TRBV19|.
CATLLGDNYEQYF
TGTGCCACCCTATTGGGGGACAACTACGAGCAGTACTTC